Shown below are 9 T cell receptor beta chains from a single sample sequenced in a study of Ad26.COV2.S vaccination and SARS-CoV-2 variants. Treatment meaning: around 19 received Ad26.COV2.S at low or high dose, single or two shots; 5 received placebo; per-sample allocation not given. Collection of the samples took place on day 63 after the first injection of vaccine or placebo. Clones were sequenced by immunoSEQ multiplex PCR, and TCRdb holds only the in-frame ones, with some missing. The sample records 250,000 to 300,000 clones, roughly 86% being singletons. The sequencing here drew on peripheral blood, taken in a trial of Ad26.COV2.S vaccine versus placebo. All receptors derive from a person aged 18-60 years who received the Ad26.COV2.S COVID-19 vaccine or a placebo.

This clone was seen a handful of times. This chain uses TRBV30 with TRBJ1-5; possibly TRBD1 for D (5 bases). Trimming took 2 bases from V and 1 from J, leaving 18 bases between them. CDR3 length equals 17 residues. CDR1 is GTSNPN, CDR2 SVGIG, per germline (reference sequence). The CDR3 protein is CAWSPFRVSPSNQPQHF. CDR3 DNA: TGTGCCTGGAGTCCTTTCAGGGTATCTCCGAGCAATCAGCCCCAGCATTTT.

The chain carries TRBV27 and TRBJ1-4; no reliable D call. Germline values: CDR1 MNHEY, CDR2 SMNVEV (reference sequence). The CDR3 runs 18 residues. Trimming shortened V by 1 base and J by 1 base, and 16 bases separated the two germline ends. Here the CDR3 reads CASSLFSPRLITNEKLFF. CDR3 coding DNA: TGTGCCAGCAGTTTATTTTCCCCCAGATTGATAACTAATGAAAAACTGTTTTTT.

The chain carries TRBV27 and TRBJ2-5; either TRBD1 or TRBD2 may fit D (5 bases each). V lost 3 bases to trimming and J lost 4 bases, with 15 bases between them. In germline, CDR1 is MNHEY, CDR2 SMNVEV (reference sequence). The CDR3 contains 15 residues. CDR3 protein: CASSFGTGLGETQYF. In DNA form, the CDR3 reads TGTGCCAGCAGTTTCGGGACGGGGCTCGGAGAGACCCAGTACTTC.

This rearrangement joins TRBV11-2 to TRBJ2-3; no clear D gene. Germline lookup yields CDR1 SGHAT and CDR2 FQNNGV. V lost 5 bases and J 0 bases, leaving 9 bases between the germline ends. This CDR3 comprises 14 residues. CDR3 residues: CASSPSFSTDTQYF. The CDR3, as DNA: TGTGCCAGCAGCCCCTCATTTAGCACAGATACGCAGTATTTT.

CDR3 loop: CASSFRDKRAEAFF. The CDR3 DNA sequence: TGTGCCAGCAGTTTTAGGGACAAGCGCGCTGAAGCTTTCTTT. V is TRBV7-2 and J is TRBJ1-1, with D perhaps matching TRBD1 (6 bases). The CDR3 loop spans 14 amino acids. V lost 6 bases to trimming and J lost 6 bases, with 17 bases between them. CDR1 is SGHTA and CDR2 is FQGNSA in the germline V gene.

This chain uses TRBV29-1 with TRBJ2-7; the match to TRBD1 covers 7 bases. The CDR3 extends over 14 amino acids. After removal of 7 bases from V and 2 bases from J, the junction contained 11 bases not matched to a gene. Germline V gives CDR1 SQVTM, CDR2 ANQGSEA. Written as DNA, the CDR3 is TGCAGCGCGCGCCCGACAGGGCGCCCCTACGAGCAGTACTTC. This gives the protein CSARPTGRPYEQYF.

The V gene is TRBV28, the J gene TRBJ2-5, with 12 bases that match TRBD2. The CDR3 sequence is 16 residues long. J gave up 5 bases and V 5 bases, and 9 bases lay outside the gene matches. CDR1 is MDHEN, CDR2 SYDVKM, per germline. The CDR3 loop reads CASSHRLAGGLETQYF. The CDR3 coding sequence is TGTGCCAGCAGTCACCGTCTAGCGGGAGGGCTGGAGACCCAGTACTTC.

The chain uses TRBV2 and TRBJ1-5; D unresolved. This CDR3 is 14 amino acids long. The ends were cut back, 5 bases at V and 4 bases at J, with 12 bases in the middle. Germline V CDR1 and CDR2: SNHLY, FYNNEI. CDR3 nucleotides: TGTGCCAGCAGTTGGACCGAGGCTAATCAGCCCCAGCATTTT. Amino acid sequence: CASSWTEANQPQHF.

This sequence joins TRBV9 and TRBJ2-7; 9 nucleotides agree with TRBD1. CDR1 and CDR2 (germline): SGDLS, YYNGEE. V dropped 6 bases and J dropped 4; count of bases not matched to a gene: 8. The CDR3 spans 14 residues. CDR3 in amino acids: CASNPTGGFYEQYF. The CDR3 DNA reads as TGTGCCAGCAACCCGACAGGGGGGTTTTACGAGCAGTACTTC.